The present TCR beta chain was sequenced within a study of cytomegalovirus exposure and HLA in healthy donors. Study summary: Genotyping showed roughly 86% of some 400 donors falling in the Caucasian-associated ancestry cluster.

This CDR3 has 15 residues. Per the germline V gene, CDR1 is LNHNV and CDR2 is YYDKDF (reference sequence). Trimming removed 4 bases from V and 0 bases from J, with 12 bases in between. With 60 Vbeta and 13 Jbeta primers, the PCR was carried out. Here immunoSEQ multiplex PCR was the method, and the copy in TCRdb shows in-frame clones only, minus some. Among some 170,000 clones, 70% to 80% were seen once, and the ten largest hold less than 4.5%. Comments on this clone: No antigen is known for it.

Study-wide results and caveats: Most likely, a cluster of highly shared sequence variants arose as a sequencing artifact. Data from an earlier analysis indicated that most TCR beta V segments were productive either about 87% or about 30% of the time. When analyzed later, a missense DCLRE1C variant was found to be linked to TCR beta V- and J-gene trimming.

This clonotype originated in a man aged 30 to 39 in good health and CMV-seropositive. The rearrangement uses TRBV15 and TRBJ1-1; D not resolved. Sequencing was carried out using PBMCs. CDR3 coding DNA: TGTGCCACCAGCATAGGTCGGGGTCTGAACACTGAAGCTTTCTTT. It codes for CATSIGRGLNTEAFF.